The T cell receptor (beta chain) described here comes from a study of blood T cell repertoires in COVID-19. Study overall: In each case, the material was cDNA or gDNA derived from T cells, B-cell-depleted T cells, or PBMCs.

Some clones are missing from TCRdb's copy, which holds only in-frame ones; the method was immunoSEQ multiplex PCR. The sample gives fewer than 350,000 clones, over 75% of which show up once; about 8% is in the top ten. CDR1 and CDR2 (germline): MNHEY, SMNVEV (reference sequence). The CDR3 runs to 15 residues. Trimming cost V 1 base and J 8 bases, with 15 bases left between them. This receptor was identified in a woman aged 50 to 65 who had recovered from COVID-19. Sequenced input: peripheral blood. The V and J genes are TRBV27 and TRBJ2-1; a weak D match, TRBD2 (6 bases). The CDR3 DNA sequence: TGTGCCAGCAGTTTATTCGGGAGAAATTCCGATGAGCAGTTCTTC. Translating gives CASSLFGRNSDEQFF.